This T cell receptor beta chain was recorded in a study of shared clonotypes between healthy human individuals. Study outcomes and limitations: Only blood was sampled; tissue repertoires likely differ. Naive subsets typically showed greater estimated richness than memory subsets.

Comment on this clone: Its antigen is undetermined.

The CD4+ fraction was divided into a CD45RA+ naive subset and a CD45RA-negative memory subset. Once extracted for a subset, genomic DNA was divided evenly among several immunoSEQ plates. Sequencing was performed with immunoSEQ multiplex PCR; in TCRdb, only in-frame clones are kept and a portion is missing. The sample contains around 2.3 million clones, roughly 95% of which appear only once. The germline gives CDR1 MDHEN, CDR2 SYDVKM. This CDR3 region has 16 residues. The V segment lost 6 bases and the J segment 10 bases; nucleotides outside the gene matches: 17. This rearrangement joins TRBV28 to TRBJ2-1, with 8 nucleotides matching TRBD2. The specimen sequenced was naive CD4+ T cells sorted from blood. Subset reported: CD45RA+ positively selected. This TCR came from a man aged 18 to 29 in good health. The CDR3 region is CASSLLTGGGLREQFF. In DNA form, the CDR3 reads TGTGCCAGCAGCCTTTTGACTGGCGGGGGGCTTAGAGAGCAGTTCTTC.